Listed below are T cell receptor beta chains from one sample, sequenced in a study of CD8+CD57+ T cells in acquired aplastic anemia. One entry per CDR3 protein, called by TCRdb with MiXCR from the reads. The table shows some 150,000 distinct CDR3 sequences, with roughly 40% occurring only once. Source material: sorted CD4+, CD8+, or CD8+CD57+ T cells (not recorded which) from PBMCs. These receptors came from a human donor in good health, serving as a control. Each CDR3 is given with its conserved first and last residue. D genes are given only for firm matches. Some rows mark clone size as missing; the rest say once, few, many or name a class of expanded clone.

>TRBV6-1|many|.|TRBJ1-2|11
TGTGCCAGCAGGAGGGAAGATGGCTACACCTTC
CASRREDGYTF
>TRBV15|many|.|TRBJ1-5|15
TGTGCCACCAGCAGAGATCTTGGCGGGCATCAGCCCCAGCATTTT
CATSRDLGGHQPQHF
>TRBV30|.|.|TRBJ2-5|11
TGTGCCTGGAGTGTAAATCAGACCCAGTACTTC
CAWSVNQTQYF
>TRBV10-2|few|TRBD1|TRBJ1-1|14
TGCGCCAGCAGTGAGGTGGGAGGGGGCAGTAGGGCTTTCTTT
CASSEVGGGSRAFF
>TRBV29-1|.|TRBD2|TRBJ2-1|14
TGCAGCGTTGACACTAGCGGGGTTTACAATGAGCAGTTCTTC
CSVDTSGVYNEQFF
>TRBV27|many|.|TRBJ2-7|14
TGTGCCAGCAGGAACCCTGGACAATCCTACGAGCAGTACTTC
CASRNPGQSYEQYF
>TRBV25-1|.|TRBD1|TRBJ1-1|15
TGTGCCAGCAGTGTTTCGACAGGGTACGGAACTGAAGCTTTCTTT
CASSVSTGYGTEAFF
>TRBV11-1|.|TRBD2|TRBJ2-1|16
TGTGCCAGCAGCTCCTCAGGCGGGGGGCGCGGCGATGAGCAGTTCTTC
CASSSSGGGRGDEQFF
>TRBV12-3/TRBV12-4|.|.|TRBJ2-3|14
TGCGCCAGCAATGGACGACTAGAGGCAGATACGCAGTATTTT
CASNGRLEADTQYF
>TRBV10-1|many|TRBD1|TRBJ2-2|15
TGCGCCAGCAGTGAGGACAGGGATGTCGCCGGGGAGCTGTTTTTT
CASSEDRDVAGELFF
>TRBV7-9|.|.|TRBJ1-4|14
TGTGCCAGCAGCCCCCGGTTGCCCTATGAAAAACTGTTTTTT
CASSPRLPYEKLFF
>TRBV25-1|.|TRBD2|TRBJ2-6|18
TGTGCCAGCAGTGCACGCGGGAGGGCAACCGCTGGGGCCAACGTCCTGACTTTC
CASSARGRATAGANVLTF
>TRBV11-2|few|TRBD2|TRBJ2-1|15
TGTGCCAGCGCCCCCTTCGCGGGAGGAAACAATGAGCAGTTCTTC
CASAPFAGGNNEQFF
>TRBV15|few|.|TRBJ1-3|16
TGTGCCACCAGCAGAGATAGGGCATCCTCTGGAAACACCATATATTTT
CATSRDRASSGNTIYF
>TRBV6-1|once|.|TRBJ1-1|14
TGTGCCAGCACCCCAGAGAAGGGTAACGCTGAAGCTTTCTTT
CASTPEKGNAEAFF
>TRBV28|many|.|TRBJ2-7|11
TGTGCCAGCAGCCACCCCTACGAGCAGTACTTC
CASSHPYEQYF
>TRBV10-3|.|.|TRBJ1-2|14
TGTGCCATCAGTGAGGTTCCTTCTAACTATGGCTACACCTTC
CAISEVPSNYGYTF
>TRBV29-1|many|TRBD1|TRBJ1-4|14
TGCAGCGTGGGGACAGCAGGAACTAATGAAAAACTGTTTTTT
CSVGTAGTNEKLFF
>TRBV2|.|.|TRBJ2-7|13
TGTGCCAGCAATCCCCCGGGTATCTACGAGCAGTACTTC
CASNPPGIYEQYF
>TRBV7-4|many|.|TRBJ1-5|15
TGTGCCAGCAGCTTAGTACCCCAGGTTTGGCAGCCCCAGCATTTT
CASSLVPQVWQPQHF
>TRBV6-5|few|TRBD1|TRBJ1-1|15
TGTGCCAGCAGTTACTCGACAGGGGGCGAGTCTGAAGCTTTCTTT
CASSYSTGGESEAFF
>TRBV2|.|.|TRBJ2-5|13
TGTGCCAGCAGTTTCGGAGAGCAAGAGACCCAGTACTTC
CASSFGEQETQYF
>TRBV4-3|.|TRBD1|TRBJ1-2|15
TGCGCCAGCAGCCAAGAAGCAGGGGGTAGCTATGGCTACACCTTC
CASSQEAGGSYGYTF
>TRBV6-1|.|.|TRBJ1-2|13
TGTGCCAGCAGCCCCGACACGCTCTATGGCTACACCTTC
CASSPDTLYGYTF
>TRBV10-3|.|.|TRBJ2-7|11
TGTGCCACCCTTTCGGGGAACGAGCAGTACTTC
CATLSGNEQYF
>TRBV14|many|.|TRBJ1-1|12
TGTGCCAGCAGCCAAAGGACTGAAAGGGCTTTCTTT
CASSQRTERAFF
>TRBV7-9|many|.|TRBJ2-3|16
TGTGCCAGCAGCTTAAGAATACGCGGGGACACAGATACGCAGTATTTT
CASSLRIRGDTDTQYF
>TRBV10-3|.|TRBD1|TRBJ2-2|13
TGTACCATCCGGACAGGTGGGACCGGGGAGCTGCTTTTT
CTIRTGGTGELLF